The clone carrying this TCR beta chain was seen more than once but under ten times. Its specificity is not known. The CDR3 is made up of 14 amino acids. Trimming pared 10 bases from V and 0 bases from J, leaving 13 bases between. Germline V gene data show CDR1 as LNHDA and CDR2 as SQIVND (reference sequence). The entry originates in a study of beta chain features in type 1 diabetes. Whole-study findings and limits: More deletions and fewer insertions at VDJ junctions were found in patients with type 1 diabetes.

Cell sorting via CD45RO/CCR7/CD25/CD127/CD95/CD27 was performed to obtain CD4+ naive, central memory, regulatory and stem cell-like memory cells. The isolated RNA, all of it, was reverse transcribed, so expressed TCRB transcripts were what got sequenced. TCRdb's table, derived via immunoSEQ multiplex PCR, lists solely in-frame clones and lacks some. The table includes about 140,000 clones, less than 8.5% detected once. The sequence was obtained from a woman in her 30s in good health. Source material: central memory CD4+ T cells from blood. This rearrangement joins TRBV19 to TRBJ2-1; perhaps TRBD2 as D (6 bases). CDR3 protein: CATSGGTSYNEQFF. The CDR3 DNA reads as TGTGCCACTTCCGGCGGGACCTCCTACAATGAGCAGTTCTTC.